These T cell receptor beta chains were read from a single sample in a study of cytomegalovirus exposure and HLA in healthy donors. TCRdb keeps only in-frame clones here, not all; method: immunoSEQ multiplex PCR. The table has fewer than 200,000 clones, roughly 78% seen once. Material for sequencing was PBMCs. The receptors were sampled from a man in his forties or fifties in good health and CMV-seronegative. Each CDR3 is given with its conserved first and last residue. A D gene is named only where the DNA matches it firmly. Size is stated for part of the rows, as once, few or many counts, or as a class when the clone is expanded.

TRBJ2-3 | - | TRBV7-2 | - | TGTGCCATCCCCGGCGGGCTTACAGATACGCAGTATTTT | CAIPGGLTDTQYF
TRBJ2-5 | - | TRBV5-1 | - | TGCGCCAGCAGCCCGGGGAGGCAAGAGACCCAGTACTTC | CASSPGRQETQYF
TRBJ2-3 | - | TRBV30 | few | TGTGCCTGGTGTCTAGCGAGCACAGATACGCAGTATTTT | CAWCLASTDTQYF
TRBJ1-6 | - | TRBV6-5 | - | TGTGCCAGCAGCCCCGGGGGGGCTGATAATTCACCCCTCCACTTT | CASSPGGADNSPLHF
TRBJ2-3 | - | TRBV11-1 | - | TGTGCCAGCAGCTTAGTAGGGAGTACGACAGATACGCAGTATTTT | CASSLVGSTTDTQYF
TRBJ2-7 | TRBD1 | TRBV5-5 | - | TGTGCCAGCATCCGGGACAGGGGGGCCGAGCAGTACTTC | CASIRDRGAEQYF
TRBJ2-4 | - | TRBV6-6 | once | TGTGCCAGCAGCGGTACTACCGCCAAAAACATTCAGTACTTC | CASSGTTAKNIQYF
TRBJ1-2 | - | TRBV5-4 | - | TGTGCCAGCAGCTTGGACAGTTATGGCTACACCTTC | CASSLDSYGYTF
TRBJ2-1 | TRBD1 | TRBV29-1 | - | TGCAGCGTTGATCAGGGGGAAATCAATGAGCAGTTCTTC | CSVDQGEINEQFF
TRBJ2-1 | - | TRBV6-5 | - | TGTGCCTCGCGCGGCCCGGACTACAATGAGCAGTTCTTC | CASRGPDYNEQFF
TRBJ2-5 | - | TRBV7-8 | - | TGTGCCAGCAGCTTAGTTAGGGTCGGGACTTTGAAGGCCCAGTACTTC | CASSLVRVGTLKAQYF
TRBJ1-2 | TRBD1 | TRBV7-9 | few | TGTGCCAGCAGCTTAGCGACAGGGCTCTATGGCTACACCTTC | CASSLATGLYGYTF
TRBJ2-3 | - | TRBV7-9 | - | TGTTCCAGCAGCTTAGGTGGGCTAGCTAGCACAGATACGCAGTATTTT | CSSSLGGLASTDTQYF
TRBJ2-5 | - | TRBV7-9 | - | TGTGCCAGCAGCTCCCTAAAAGAGACCCAGTACTTC | CASSSLKETQYF
TRBJ2-3 | - | TRBV28 | - | TGTGCTTATCAGGACAGCACCCCCGGCAGGGGTACGCAGTATTTT | CAYQDSTPGRGTQYF
TRBJ2-7 | - | TRBV20-1 | - | TGCAGTGCGAGGGCGGTTGGCGAGCAGTACTTC | CSARAVGEQYF
TRBJ2-2 | - | TRBV18 | few | TGTGCCAGCTCATTAGGGGACAATCCGAACACCGGGGAGCTGTTTTTT | CASSLGDNPNTGELFF
TRBJ1-1 | - | TRBV7-2 | - | TGTGCCAGCAGCTCTATCACCACTGAAGCTTTCTTT | CASSSITTEAFF
TRBJ2-3 | - | TRBV11-2 | few | TGTGCCAGCAGCTTAGCTCGGGTTTCAGATACGCAGTATTTT | CASSLARVSDTQYF
TRBJ2-5 | - | TRBV5-1 | - | TGCGCCAGCAGCGGGGAAGGGGGGGCGGAGACCCAGTACTTC | CASSGEGGAETQYF
TRBJ2-5 | TRBD2 | TRBV5-1 | - | TGCGCCAGCAGCTTAGGACTAGCGGGAGAAACAGGAAAGACCCAGTACTTC | CASSLGLAGETGKTQYF
TRBJ2-3 | - | TRBV6-1 | few | TGTGCCAGCAGTGAAGGCATGAGGGTTCGGGGAGATACGCAGTATTTT | CASSEGMRVRGDTQYF
TRBJ2-7 | - | TRBV4-3 | - | TGCGCCAGCAGCCAAGGTGCCGGGTTCAGCTCCTACGAGCAGTACTTC | CASSQGAGFSSYEQYF
TRBJ2-7 | - | TRBV2 | - | TGTGCCAGCAGTGACCGTCCCGTCGGCTCCTACGAGCAGTACTTC | CASSDRPVGSYEQYF
TRBJ2-1 | - | TRBV18 | - | TGTGCCAGCTCACCGAATCCGGACAATGAGCAGTTCTTC | CASSPNPDNEQFF
TRBJ1-5 | TRBD1 | TRBV6-5 | - | TGTGCCAGCAGTTTGACAGGGTTCAATCAGCCCCAGCATTTT | CASSLTGFNQPQHF
TRBJ1-1 | - | TRBV5-1 | - | TGCGCCAGCAGCCCACTGGGGGGGATGACTGAAGCTTTCTTT | CASSPLGGMTEAFF
TRBJ2-7 | - | TRBV6-5 | - | TGTGCCAGCCGTTTGTCCGGGGGTCACTACGAGCAGTACTTC | CASRLSGGHYEQYF
TRBJ2-7 | - | TRBV28 | - | TGTGCCAGCAAGGAGGCGGAAAGCTCCTACGAGCAGTACTTC | CASKEAESSYEQYF
TRBJ2-3 | TRBD2 | TRBV27 | - | TGTGCCAGCGCGCTAGCGGGGTGGGGTGGCACAGATACGCAGTATTTT | CASALAGWGGTDTQYF
TRBJ2-6 | - | TRBV19 | - | TGTGCCAGTACGGTTTGGAGCTCTGGGGCCAACGTCCTGACTTTC | CASTVWSSGANVLTF
TRBJ2-2 | - | TRBV6-1 | - | TGTGCCAGCAGGGGACAAAAAAACACCGGGGAGCTGTTTTTT | CASRGQKNTGELFF
TRBJ2-7 | TRBD1 | TRBV7-2 | - | TGTGCCAGCAGCTTATCGGACAGGGGGTGGGAGCAGTACTTC | CASSLSDRGWEQYF
TRBJ2-4 | TRBD2 | TRBV5-1 | - | TGCGCCAGCAGCAATCACCCCGGGACTACCAACCTCCTAGCCAAAAACATTCAGTACTTC | CASSNHPGTTNLLAKNIQYF
TRBJ2-5 | - | TRBV28 | - | TGTGCCAGCACTGGGGCTGGATTCCAAGAGACCCAGTACTTC | CASTGAGFQETQYF
TRBJ2-3 | TRBD1 | TRBV28 | - | TGTGCCAGCAGTTGGAGGACAGGCCCAGATACGCAGTATTTT | CASSWRTGPDTQYF
TRBJ2-7 | - | TRBV6-1 | - | TGTGCCAGCAGTGAGACAGTAGGGGTCTACGAGCAGTACTTC | CASSETVGVYEQYF
TRBJ2-1 | - | TRBV7-8 | - | TGTGCCAGCAGTATCCCAGGTTCCTACAATGAGCAGTTCTTC | CASSIPGSYNEQFF
TRBJ2-1 | TRBD2 | TRBV5-1 | few | TGCGCCAGCAGCTCGGGACTAGCCTTCAATGAGCAGTTCTTC | CASSSGLAFNEQFF
TRBJ1-6 | - | TRBV6-1 | - | TGTGCCAGCAAGCAAATAAATTCACCCCTCCACTTT | CASKQINSPLHF
TRBJ1-2 | - | TRBV11-3 | - | TGTGCCAGCAGCTTAGGACAGTTCTATGGCTACACCTTC | CASSLGQFYGYTF
TRBJ2-3 | TRBD2 | TRBV5-1 | - | TGCGCCAGCAGCTTCGTAGAGACTAGCGGGTTTTCAGATACGCAGTATTTT | CASSFVETSGFSDTQYF
TRBJ1-5 | - | TRBV2 | once | TGTGCCAGCAGTGAAATGGCGGGGGATAATCAGCCCCAGCATTTT | CASSEMAGDNQPQHF
TRBJ2-3 | TRBD2 | TRBV10-3 | - | TGTGCCATCAGTGAGTCAGGCGGGCGGGGGGGGACAGATACGCAGTATTTT | CAISESGGRGGTDTQYF